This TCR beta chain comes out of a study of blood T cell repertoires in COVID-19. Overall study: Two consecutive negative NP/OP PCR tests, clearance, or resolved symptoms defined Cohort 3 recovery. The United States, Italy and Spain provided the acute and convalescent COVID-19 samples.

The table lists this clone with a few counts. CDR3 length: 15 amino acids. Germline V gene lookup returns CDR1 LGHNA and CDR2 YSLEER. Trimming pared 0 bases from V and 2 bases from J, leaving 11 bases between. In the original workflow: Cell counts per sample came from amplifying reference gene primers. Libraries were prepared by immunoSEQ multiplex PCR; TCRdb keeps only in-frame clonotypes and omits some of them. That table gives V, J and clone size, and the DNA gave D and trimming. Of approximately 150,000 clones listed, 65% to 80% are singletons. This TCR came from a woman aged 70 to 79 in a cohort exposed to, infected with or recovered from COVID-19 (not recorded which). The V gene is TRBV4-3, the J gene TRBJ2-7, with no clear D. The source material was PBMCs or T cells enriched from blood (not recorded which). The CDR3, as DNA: TGCGCCAGCAGCCAAGAGAAGCGTCCCACCTACGAGCAGTACTTC. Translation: CASSQEKRPTYEQYF.